This T cell receptor beta chain is drawn from a study of blood T cell repertoires in COVID-19. Across the whole study: Whether acute or convalescent, the COVID-19 samples came from the United States, Italy and Spain. In each case, the material was cDNA or gDNA derived from T cells, B-cell-depleted T cells, or PBMCs.

Original processing methods: Amplification with reference gene primers provided the estimates of nucleated cell counts. The protocol was immunoSEQ multiplex PCR, while the TCRdb copy is restricted to in-frame clones and leaves out a portion. The DNA gave D and trimming, while V, J and clone size come from that table. The sample has approximately 46,000 clones, 70% to 85% seen once. In germline, CDR1 is SEHNR, CDR2 FQNEAQ (reference sequence). This CDR3 comprises 16 residues. V was trimmed by 1 base and J by 6 bases, leaving 19 bases between them. The material sequenced was peripheral blood. The chain recombines TRBV7-9 with TRBJ2-7, with TRBD1 as a possible D gene (5 bases). The sequence was obtained from a human donor in a cohort sampled during active COVID-19. The CDR3: CASSLVAGNLRAEQYF. The DNA of the CDR3 is TGTGCCAGCAGCTTAGTTGCAGGGAACCTCAGAGCCGAGCAGTACTTC.